The 3 T cell receptor beta chains reported below all come from one sample, sequenced in a study of regulatory T cells in long-lasting Graves disease. As for time point: persistent/refractory GD, antithyroid drugs over 5 years with positive TRAb. With RNA extracted from PBMCs as input, the TCR library was made. Researchers made TCR beta libraries by using iRepertoire HTBI primers and running Arm-PCR on CDR3 regions. TCRdb reprocessed the multiplex PCR reads via MiXCR and lists one record per CDR3 protein. Of about 400,000 distinct CDR3 sequences listed, 20% to 25% are singletons. This material consisted of peripheral blood mononuclear cells (PBMCs), taken when the disease was refractory, from a patient treated with antithyroid drugs. These receptors originate from a female donor with Graves disease.

This clonotype has a count of ten or more. V usage is TRBV5-6 and J usage is TRBJ1-2; weak D call: TRBD1 (5 bases). Trimming stripped 4 bases from V and 8 bases from J, with 15 bases between. Germline V gene data show CDR1 as SGHDT and CDR2 as YYEEEE. The CDR3 is made up of 13 amino acids. The CDR3 nucleotides are TGTGCCAGCAGCACCTCCACAGGTCACGGCTACACCTTC. This sequence encodes CASSTSTGHGYTF.

This clonotype was picked up a small number of times. The rearrangement links TRBV27 to TRBJ2-1; possibly TRBD1 for D (5 bases). The CDR3 totals 13 residues. The V gene's germline CDR1 is MNHEY and CDR2 SMNVEV (reference sequence). Between the trimmed V and J ends, which lost 6 bases and 3 bases, there was a span of 9 bases. CDR3 amino acids: CASRPQVYNEQFF. The CDR3 nucleotides read TGTGCCAGCAGACCACAGGTCTACAATGAGCAGTTCTTC.

Regarding this clonotype: This may be a read error, as it is one base from a much larger clone. This sequence joins TRBV6-9 and TRBJ2-5, with 8 bases fitting TRBD1. The CDR3 covers 18 residues. Germline lookup yields CDR1 MNHGY and CDR2 SVAAGI. Here the CDR3 reads CASGYKAGQGGWQETQYF. The CDR3 coding sequence is TGTGCCAGCGGTTACAAGGCAGGACAGGGCGGATGGCAAGAGACCCAGTACTTC.